The rows below give T cell receptor beta chains drawn from one sample of a study of T cells in localized non-small cell lung cancer. Only in-frame clones appear in the TCRdb table, and some are missing; sequencing was by immunoSEQ multiplex PCR. The data contain about 75,000 clones, 80% of them singletons. Specimen: peripheral blood, collected before any cancer treatment. All receptors come from a female donor older than 55 with stage I lung adenocarcinoma. Both conserved end residues are part of each CDR3. The D gene is left open where the match is weak. Size tells how often a clone was seen (once, few, many) or the class of an expanded clone, and some rows leave it out.

v_gene	j_gene	d_gene	abundance	CDR3nt	CDR3aa
TRBV7-3	TRBJ2-2	.	.	TGTGCCAGCAGCCCGGCGGAGACCACCGGGGAGCTGTTTTTT	CASSPAETTGELFF
TRBV28	TRBJ2-5	.	.	TGTGCCAGCCGGAGCGCACAAGAGACCCAGTACTTC	CASRSAQETQYF
TRBV12-5	TRBJ1-1	.	once	TGTGCTAGTGGTTTGGGGGGACCGGGGAGCGAAGCTTTCTTT	CASGLGGPGSEAFF
TRBV30	TRBJ1-1	.	.	TGTGCCTGGAGAGGTATCGAAGCTTTCTTT	CAWRGIEAFF
TRBV19	TRBJ1-1	.	.	TGTGCCAGTAGTACGGGACCGAACACTGAAGCTTTCTTT	CASSTGPNTEAFF
TRBV7-9	TRBJ1-1	.	few	TGTGCCAGCAGCTTGCAGGTCCCGAACACTGAAGCTTTCTTT	CASSLQVPNTEAFF
TRBV19	TRBJ2-6	.	.	TGTGCCAGTAGTCCTTTCGACGGGGCCAACGTCCTGACTTTC	CASSPFDGANVLTF
TRBV18	TRBJ2-1	.	.	TGTGCCAGCTCACTAGGCCGAGGGGGTTACAATGAGCAGTTCTTC	CASSLGRGGYNEQFF
TRBV18	TRBJ2-7	.	.	TGTGCCAGCTCACCGTCCGGTTGGGAGCAGTACTTC	CASSPSGWEQYF
TRBV4-1	TRBJ2-5	TRBD1	.	TGCGCCAGCAGCCGCAGACAGGGTGGCCTCCAAGAGACCCAGTACTTC	CASSRRQGGLQETQYF
TRBV4-2	TRBJ1-1	.	few	TGTGCCAGCAGCCTAGACAACTGGACACCTAACACTGAAGCTTTCTTT	CASSLDNWTPNTEAFF
TRBV11-2	TRBJ1-2	.	.	TGTGCCAGCAGCTTAGCAGGCAGTGACTATGGCTACACCTTC	CASSLAGSDYGYTF
TRBV18	TRBJ1-1	.	.	TGTGCCAGCTCAGGGGTGAACACTGAAGCTTTCTTT	CASSGVNTEAFF
TRBV7-9	TRBJ2-3	.	.	TGTGCCAGCAGCGGGCCAGTAACCCAAGATACGCAGTATTTT	CASSGPVTQDTQYF
TRBV6-4	TRBJ2-1	TRBD2	.	TGTGCCAGCAGTCCCACCGGGACTAGCCTGGGTGAGCAGTTCTTC	CASSPTGTSLGEQFF
TRBV7-9	TRBJ2-7	.	.	TGTGCCAGCAGCTTACTCGTCCCCTACGAGCAGTACTTC	CASSLLVPYEQYF
TRBV5-1	TRBJ2-3	.	once	TGCGCCAGCAGCCAGGGATTGGATACGCAGTATTTT	CASSQGLDTQYF
TRBV5-6	TRBJ2-7	.	once	TGTGCCAGCAGCTTGGGGTCTACGAGCTCCTACGAGCAGTACTTC	CASSLGSTSSYEQYF
TRBV5-4	TRBJ1-1	TRBD1	.	TGTGCCAGCAGTCGCCTCAGGGGGACCTCGAACACTGAAGCTTTCTTT	CASSRLRGTSNTEAFF
TRBV28	TRBJ2-3	.	.	TGTGCCAGCAGTTTGACGGGACGTGGGCACACAGATACGCAGTATTTT	CASSLTGRGHTDTQYF
TRBV9	TRBJ1-4	TRBD1	few	TGTGCCAGCAGCTCCGGACAGGGGTGGACTAATGAAAAACTGTTTTTT	CASSSGQGWTNEKLFF
TRBV7-2	TRBJ1-4	TRBD1	.	TGTGCCAGCAGCACACAGGGGGTTAATGAAAAACTGTTTTTT	CASSTQGVNEKLFF
TRBV5-4	TRBJ1-1	TRBD1	.	TGTGCCAGCAGCCTAGGGACAGGGTTGGGTACTGAAGCTTTCTTT	CASSLGTGLGTEAFF
TRBV11-2	TRBJ2-3	.	.	TGTGCCAGCAGCTTAGGGGCTAGGAGGGCGGATACGCAGTATTTT	CASSLGARRADTQYF
TRBV6-1	TRBJ1-2	.	few	TGTGCCAGCAGTGAACTCGGCGGAAACTATGGCTACACCTTC	CASSELGGNYGYTF
TRBV15	TRBJ2-6	.	.	TGTGCCACCAGCAGTGCTGGAACTGGGGCCAACGTCCTGACTTTC	CATSSAGTGANVLTF
TRBV4-1	TRBJ2-1	TRBD1	.	TGCGCCAGCAGTTTACAGGGGGTTAGCTACAATGAGCAGTTCTTC	CASSLQGVSYNEQFF
TRBV6-6	TRBJ1-1	.	few	TGTGCCAGCAGCCAGACACGTTTAGGGACTGAAGCTTTCTTT	CASSQTRLGTEAFF
TRBV6-6	TRBJ1-3	.	.	TGTGCCATCACTTCCCCGGGGCCTGGAAACACCATATATTTT	CAITSPGPGNTIYF
TRBV2	TRBJ1-2	.	.	TGTGCCAGCAGGTCACAGATTAACTATGGCTACACCTTC	CASRSQINYGYTF
TRBV28	TRBJ2-1	.	.	TGTGCCAGCAGTTTAGAGGTAGCGCCCAGCTCCTACAATGAGCAGTTCTTC	CASSLEVAPSSYNEQFF
TRBV6-6	TRBJ1-2	.	.	TGTGCCAGCAGCCCCGCCAATGGCTACACCTTC	CASSPANGYTF
TRBV7-3	TRBJ2-5	TRBD2	.	TGTGCCAGCAGCTCCATGGGACTAGCGGGGGGAAAAGAGACCCAGTACTTC	CASSSMGLAGGKETQYF
TRBV6-6	TRBJ2-7	.	.	TGTGCCAGCAGCTTAGAGGGGACGCTGGGCGATGGGTACTTC	CASSLEGTLGDGYF
TRBV6-5	TRBJ1-2	TRBD1	.	TGTGCCAGCAGGCCCGGACAGGGGCACTATGGCTACACCTTC	CASRPGQGHYGYTF
TRBV19	TRBJ1-5	.	once	TGTGCCAGTAGTATAGTCCACGCCGATAGCAATCAGCCCCAGCATTTT	CASSIVHADSNQPQHF
TRBV11-2	TRBJ2-1	.	.	TGTGCCAGCAGCTTAGGTGTTACCATGAGCTCCTACAATGAGCAGTTCTTC	CASSLGVTMSSYNEQFF
TRBV19	TRBJ2-2	.	.	TGTGCCAGTAGTATCCGCGGGACCACCGGGGAGCTGTTTTTT	CASSIRGTTGELFF